Reported below is one T cell receptor beta chain. In the original workflow: The assay estimated nucleated cells by amplifying reference gene primers. Some clones are missing from TCRdb's copy, which holds only in-frame ones; the method was immunoSEQ multiplex PCR. V, J and clone size were drawn from that table, and D and trimming were deduced from the DNA. Altogether about 200,000 clones are present, about 83% being singletons, with the ten largest covering roughly 8%. The data belong to a study of blood T cell repertoires in COVID-19. The wider study: Material from acute and convalescent COVID-19 was sourced from the United States, Italy and Spain. PBMCs, B-cell-depleted T cells, or T cells were the source of the cDNA or gDNA that made up the material.

CDR1 is KGHSY and CDR2 is FQNENV in the germline V gene. The CDR3 spans 15 residues. The germline V and J ends were trimmed by 0 bases and 7 bases, with 13 bases remaining between them. The chain carries TRBV16 and TRBJ2-1, with unresolved D. The receptor was derived from a woman between 45 and 65 years old with active or convalescent COVID-19. The sample taken for sequencing was peripheral blood. The CDR3 region has the DNA TGTGCCAGCAGCCAATCCAGGCCCCTTGGGAATGAGCAGTTCTTC. Translation: CASSQSRPLGNEQFF.